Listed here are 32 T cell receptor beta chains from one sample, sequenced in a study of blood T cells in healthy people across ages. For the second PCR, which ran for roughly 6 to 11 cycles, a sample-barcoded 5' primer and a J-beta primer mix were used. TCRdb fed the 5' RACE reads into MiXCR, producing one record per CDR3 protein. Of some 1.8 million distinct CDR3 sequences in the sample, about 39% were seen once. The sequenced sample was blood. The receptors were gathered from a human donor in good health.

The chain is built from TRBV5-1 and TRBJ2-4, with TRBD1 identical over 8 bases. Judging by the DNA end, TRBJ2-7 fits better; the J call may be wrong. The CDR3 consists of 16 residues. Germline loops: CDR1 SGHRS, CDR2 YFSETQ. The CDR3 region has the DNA TGCGCCAGCAGCTTCGGGTGGGACAGGAGCACCTACGAGCAGTACTTC. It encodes CASSFGWDRSTYEQYF.

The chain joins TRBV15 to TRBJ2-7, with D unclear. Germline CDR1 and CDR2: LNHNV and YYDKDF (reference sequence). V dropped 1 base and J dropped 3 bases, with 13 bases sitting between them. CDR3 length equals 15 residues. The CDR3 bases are TGTGCCACCAGCAGAGTTCTGGGGTTGGTCTACGAGCAGTACTTC. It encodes CATSRVLGLVYEQYF.

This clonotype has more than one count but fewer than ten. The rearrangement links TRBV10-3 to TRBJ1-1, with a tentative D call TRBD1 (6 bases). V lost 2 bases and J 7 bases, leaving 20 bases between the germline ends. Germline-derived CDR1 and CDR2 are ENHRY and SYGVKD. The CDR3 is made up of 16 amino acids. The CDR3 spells CAISEGPGGPQYEAFF. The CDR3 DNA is TGTGCCATCAGTGAGGGACCCGGGGGGCCCCAATATGAAGCTTTCTTT.

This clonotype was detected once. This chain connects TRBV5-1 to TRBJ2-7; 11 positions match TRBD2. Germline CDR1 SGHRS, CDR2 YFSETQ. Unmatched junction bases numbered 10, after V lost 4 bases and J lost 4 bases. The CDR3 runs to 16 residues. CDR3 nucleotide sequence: TGCGCCAGCAGCACCTACGGGACTAGCGGAGGATACGAGCAGTACTTC. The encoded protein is CASSTYGTSGGYEQYF.

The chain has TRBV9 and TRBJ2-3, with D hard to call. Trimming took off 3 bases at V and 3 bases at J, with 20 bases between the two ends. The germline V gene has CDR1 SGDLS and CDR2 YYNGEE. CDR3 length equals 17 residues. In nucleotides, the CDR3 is TGTGCCAGCAGCGGAGCGAGCCGCCCTGTCTTGACAGATACGCAGTATTTT. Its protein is CASSGASRPVLTDTQYF. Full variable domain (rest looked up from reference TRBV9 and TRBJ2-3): DSGVTQTPKHLITATGQRVTLRCSPRSGDLSVYWYQQSLDQGLQFLIQYYNGEERAKGNILERFSAQQFPDLHSELNLSSLELGDSALYFCASSGASRPVLTDTQYFGPGTRLTVL.

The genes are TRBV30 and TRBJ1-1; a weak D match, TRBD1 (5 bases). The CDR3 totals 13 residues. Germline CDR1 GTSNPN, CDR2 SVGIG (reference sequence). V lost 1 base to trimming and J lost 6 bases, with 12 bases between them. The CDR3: CAWSAGKVPEAFF. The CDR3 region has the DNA TGTGCCTGGAGTGCAGGGAAGGTCCCTGAAGCTTTCTTT.

CDR3 nucleotide sequence: TGTGCCAGCAGCCCCCCCGTCGGATCCTCCTACGAGCAGTACTTC. Translation gives CASSPPVGSSYEQYF. The chain links TRBV6-5 to TRBJ2-7; no definite D call. The germline gives CDR1 MNHEY, CDR2 SVGAGI. CDR3 length equals 15 residues. Trimming removed 6 bases from V and 0 bases from J, with 15 bases in between.

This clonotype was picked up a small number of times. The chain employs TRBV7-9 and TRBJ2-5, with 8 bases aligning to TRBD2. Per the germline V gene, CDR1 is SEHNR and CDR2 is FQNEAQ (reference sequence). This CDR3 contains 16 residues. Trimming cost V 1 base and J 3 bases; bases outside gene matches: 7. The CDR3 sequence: CASSLGSGGGEETQYF. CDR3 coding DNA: TGTGCCAGCAGCTTAGGGAGCGGGGGAGGAGAAGAGACCCAGTACTTC.

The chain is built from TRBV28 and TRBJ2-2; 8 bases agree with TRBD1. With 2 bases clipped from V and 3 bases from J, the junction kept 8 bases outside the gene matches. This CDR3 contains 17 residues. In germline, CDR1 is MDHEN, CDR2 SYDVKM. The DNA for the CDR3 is TGTGCCAGCAGTTTAGTGTGGGGGACAGGTGACACCGGGGAGCTGTTTTTT. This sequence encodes CASSLVWGTGDTGELFF. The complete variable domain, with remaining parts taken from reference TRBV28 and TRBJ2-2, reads DVKVTQSSRYLVKRTGEKVFLECVQDMDHENMFWYRQDPGLGLRLIYFSYDVKMKEKGDIPEGYSVSREKKERFSLILESASTNQTSMYLCASSLVWGTGDTGELFFGEGSRLTVL.

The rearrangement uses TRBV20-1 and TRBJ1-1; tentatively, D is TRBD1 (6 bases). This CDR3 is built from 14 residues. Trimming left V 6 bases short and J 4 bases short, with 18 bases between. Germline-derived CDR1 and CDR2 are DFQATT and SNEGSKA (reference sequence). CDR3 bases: TGCAGTGCAGGGCGATCAAGGGGGAGCACTGAAGCTTTCTTT. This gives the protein CSAGRSRGSTEAFF.

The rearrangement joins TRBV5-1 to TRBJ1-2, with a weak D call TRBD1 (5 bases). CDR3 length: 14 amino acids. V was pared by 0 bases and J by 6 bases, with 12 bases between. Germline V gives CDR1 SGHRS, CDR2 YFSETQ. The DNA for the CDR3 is TGCGCCAGCAGCTTGGTAGGGGCAAATGATGGCTACACCTTC. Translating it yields CASSLVGANDGYTF.

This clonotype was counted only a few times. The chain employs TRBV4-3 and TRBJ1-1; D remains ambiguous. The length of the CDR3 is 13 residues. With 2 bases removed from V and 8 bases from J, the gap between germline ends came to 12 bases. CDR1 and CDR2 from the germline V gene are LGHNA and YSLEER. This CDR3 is CASSQNLDQEAFF. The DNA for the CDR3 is TGCGCCAGCAGCCAAAACCTCGACCAAGAAGCTTTCTTT.

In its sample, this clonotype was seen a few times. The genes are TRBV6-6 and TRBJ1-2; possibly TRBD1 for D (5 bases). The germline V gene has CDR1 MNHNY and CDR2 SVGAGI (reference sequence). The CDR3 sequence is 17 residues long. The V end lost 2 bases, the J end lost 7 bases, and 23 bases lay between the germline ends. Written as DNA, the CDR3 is TGTGCCAGCAGTTACAAGACAGCCGGGGTACGAATGGCTGGCTACACCTTC. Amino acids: CASSYKTAGVRMAGYTF.

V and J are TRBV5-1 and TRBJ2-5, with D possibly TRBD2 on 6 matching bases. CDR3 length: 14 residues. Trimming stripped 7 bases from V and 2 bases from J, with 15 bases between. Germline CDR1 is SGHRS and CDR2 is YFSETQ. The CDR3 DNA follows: TGCGCCAGCGGCGAGGGACTTTCTCAAGAGACCCAGTACTTC. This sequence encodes CASGEGLSQETQYF. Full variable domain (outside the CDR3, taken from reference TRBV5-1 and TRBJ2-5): KAGVTQTPRYLIKTRGQQVTLSCSPISGHRSVSWYQQTPGQGLQFLFEYFSETQRNKGNFPGRFSGRQFSNSRSEMNVSTLELGDSALYLCASGEGLSQETQYFGPGTRLLVL.

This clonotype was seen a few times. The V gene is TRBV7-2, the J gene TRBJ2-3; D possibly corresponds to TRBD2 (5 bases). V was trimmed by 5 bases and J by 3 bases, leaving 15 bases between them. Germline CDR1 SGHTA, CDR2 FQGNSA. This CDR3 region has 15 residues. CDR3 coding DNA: TGTGCCAGCAGCCCCCGGACTGTTAGGACAGATACGCAGTATTTT. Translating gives CASSPRTVRTDTQYF.

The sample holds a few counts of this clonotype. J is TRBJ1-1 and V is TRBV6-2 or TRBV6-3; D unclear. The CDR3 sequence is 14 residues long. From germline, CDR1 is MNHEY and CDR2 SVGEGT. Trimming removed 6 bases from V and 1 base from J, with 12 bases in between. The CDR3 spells CASSLGYSNTEAFF. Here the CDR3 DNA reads TGTGCCAGCAGCCTGGGCTATTCGAACACTGAAGCTTTCTTT.

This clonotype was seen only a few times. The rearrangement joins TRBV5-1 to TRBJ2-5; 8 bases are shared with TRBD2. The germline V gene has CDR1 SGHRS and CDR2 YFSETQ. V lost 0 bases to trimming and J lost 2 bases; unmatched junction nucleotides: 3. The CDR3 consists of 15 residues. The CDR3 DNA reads TGCGCCAGCAGCTTGGGACTAGCGCAGCAAGAGACCCAGTACTTC. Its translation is CASSLGLAQQETQYF.

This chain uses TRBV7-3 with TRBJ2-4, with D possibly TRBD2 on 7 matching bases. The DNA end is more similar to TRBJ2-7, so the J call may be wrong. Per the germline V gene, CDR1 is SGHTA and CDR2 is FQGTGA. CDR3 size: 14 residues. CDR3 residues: CASSSLGGGNEQYF. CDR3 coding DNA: TGTGCCAGCAGCTCTTTGGGGGGGGGCAACGAGCAGTACTTC.

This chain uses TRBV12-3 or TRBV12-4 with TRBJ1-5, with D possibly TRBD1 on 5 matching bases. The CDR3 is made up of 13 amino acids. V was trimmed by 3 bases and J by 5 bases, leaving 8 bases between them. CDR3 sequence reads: CASSLGRHQPQHF. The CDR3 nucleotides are TGTGCCAGCAGTTTGGGACGCCATCAGCCCCAGCATTTT.

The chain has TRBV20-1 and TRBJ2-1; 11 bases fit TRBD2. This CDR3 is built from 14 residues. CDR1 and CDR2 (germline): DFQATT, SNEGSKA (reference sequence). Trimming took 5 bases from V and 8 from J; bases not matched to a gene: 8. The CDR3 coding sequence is TGCAGTGCTGTTAGCGGGGGGGCTTTCGATGAGCAGTTCTTC. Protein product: CSAVSGGAFDEQFF.

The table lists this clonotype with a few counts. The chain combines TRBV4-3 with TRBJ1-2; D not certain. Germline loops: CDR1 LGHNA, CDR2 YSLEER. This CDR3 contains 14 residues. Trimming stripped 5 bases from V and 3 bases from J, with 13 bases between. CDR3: CASSSLKTDYGYTF. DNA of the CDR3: TGCGCCAGCAGCTCGCTAAAAACCGACTATGGCTACACCTTC.

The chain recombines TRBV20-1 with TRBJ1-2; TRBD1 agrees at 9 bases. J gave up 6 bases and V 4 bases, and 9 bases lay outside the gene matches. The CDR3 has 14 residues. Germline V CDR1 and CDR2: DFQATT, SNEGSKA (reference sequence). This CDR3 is CSAINRDREHGYTF. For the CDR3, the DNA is TGCAGTGCTATTAACCGGGACAGGGAGCATGGCTACACCTTC.

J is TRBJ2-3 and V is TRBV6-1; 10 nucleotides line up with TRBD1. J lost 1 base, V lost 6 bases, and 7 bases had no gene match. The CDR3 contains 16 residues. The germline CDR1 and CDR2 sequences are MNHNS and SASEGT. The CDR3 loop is CASRITGTGGTDTQYF. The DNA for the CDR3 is TGTGCCAGCAGAATAACCGGGACAGGGGGCACAGATACGCAGTATTTT.

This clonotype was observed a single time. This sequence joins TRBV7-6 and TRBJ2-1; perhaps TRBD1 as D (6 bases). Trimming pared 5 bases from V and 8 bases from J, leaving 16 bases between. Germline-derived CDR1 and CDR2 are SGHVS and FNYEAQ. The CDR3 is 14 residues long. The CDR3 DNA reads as TGTGCCAGCAGCCTAGACCCAGAGGGGGATGAGCAGTTCTTC. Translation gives CASSLDPEGDEQFF.

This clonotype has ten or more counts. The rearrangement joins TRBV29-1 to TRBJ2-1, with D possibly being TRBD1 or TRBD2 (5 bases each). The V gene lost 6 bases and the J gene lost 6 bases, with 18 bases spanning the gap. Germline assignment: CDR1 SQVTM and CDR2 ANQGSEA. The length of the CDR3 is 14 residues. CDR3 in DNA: TGCAGCGTCGTGACCGGGACCGGTGGCAATGAGCAGTTCTTC. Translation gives CSVVTGTGGNEQFF.

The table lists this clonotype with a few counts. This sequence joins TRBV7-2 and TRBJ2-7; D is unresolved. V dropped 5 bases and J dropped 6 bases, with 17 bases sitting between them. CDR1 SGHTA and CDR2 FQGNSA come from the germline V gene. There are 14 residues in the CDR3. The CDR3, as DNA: TGTGCCAGCAGCCGAGGTGGGGTTCTGGGCGAGCAGTACTTC. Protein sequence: CASSRGGVLGEQYF.

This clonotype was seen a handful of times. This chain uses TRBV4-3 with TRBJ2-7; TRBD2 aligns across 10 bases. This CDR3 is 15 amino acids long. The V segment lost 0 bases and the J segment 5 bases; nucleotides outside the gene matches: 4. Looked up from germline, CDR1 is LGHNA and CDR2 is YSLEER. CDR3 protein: CASSQDLAGADEQYF. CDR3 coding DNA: TGCGCCAGCAGCCAAGACCTAGCGGGGGCGGACGAGCAGTACTTC.

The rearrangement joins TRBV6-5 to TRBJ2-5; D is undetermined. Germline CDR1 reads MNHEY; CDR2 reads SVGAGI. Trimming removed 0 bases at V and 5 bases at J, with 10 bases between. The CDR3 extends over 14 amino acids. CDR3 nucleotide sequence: TGTGCCAGCAGTTACTCCTGGGGTGGGGAGACCCAGTACTTC. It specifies CASSYSWGGETQYF.

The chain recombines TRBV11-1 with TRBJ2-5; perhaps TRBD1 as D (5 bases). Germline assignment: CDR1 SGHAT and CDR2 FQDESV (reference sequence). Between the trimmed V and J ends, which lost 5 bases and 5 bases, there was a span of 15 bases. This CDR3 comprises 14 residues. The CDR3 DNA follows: TGTGCCAGCAGCGGAGAATGGGGCTGGGAGACCCAGTACTTC. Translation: CASSGEWGWETQYF.

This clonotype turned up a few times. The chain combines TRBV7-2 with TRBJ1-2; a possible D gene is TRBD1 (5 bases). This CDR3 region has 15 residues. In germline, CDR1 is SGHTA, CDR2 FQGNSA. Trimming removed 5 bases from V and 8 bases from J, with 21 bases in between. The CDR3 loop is CASSPYRGGVRGYTF. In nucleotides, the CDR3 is TGTGCCAGCAGCCCCTACCGCGGGGGTGTGAGGGGCTACACCTTC.

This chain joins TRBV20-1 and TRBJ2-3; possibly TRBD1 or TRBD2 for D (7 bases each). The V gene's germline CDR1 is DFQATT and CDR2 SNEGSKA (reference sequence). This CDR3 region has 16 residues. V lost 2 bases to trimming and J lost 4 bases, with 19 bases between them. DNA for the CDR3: TGCAGTGCTAGACTTCAGGGAGGGGGCCCGGCAGATACGCAGTATTTT. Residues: CSARLQGGGPADTQYF.

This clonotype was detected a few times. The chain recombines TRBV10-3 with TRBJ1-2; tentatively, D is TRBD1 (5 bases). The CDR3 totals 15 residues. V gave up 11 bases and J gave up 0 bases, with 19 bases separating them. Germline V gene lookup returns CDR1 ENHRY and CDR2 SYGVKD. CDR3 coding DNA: TGTGCCGCGTCGGGACGGTACTCTTCTAACTATGGCTACACCTTC. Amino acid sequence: CAASGRYSSNYGYTF.